One sample yielded the 20 T cell receptor beta chains listed below, sequenced in a study of T-cell memory formation after mild COVID-19 (dated by TCRdb to the early 2020s). Library method: 5' RACE. TCRdb shows the sequencer as Illumina NovaSeq 6000. In-frame beta chains were kept once TCRdb had trimmed the public reads at Q25 with fastp and called clones with MiXCR. Entries that share a CDR3 protein sequence are merged under the most common genes and DNA. This sample comprises tens of thousands of distinct CDR3 sequences, approximately 6.6% of them detected only once. The ten largest make up approximately 1.5% of the sample. The sample comprised PBMCs or a T cell subset sorted from them (not recorded which). The receptors were sampled from a man between 18 and 29 years old who had mild COVID-19 (a few samples of this study predate the infection). The sample titles of this study are shuffled in the database, so cell type and time point are left out; the donor was told from shared clones.

Only a few counts were recorded for this clonotype. V gene TRBV7-9 combines with J gene TRBJ1-5; D is unresolved. The CDR3 has 13 residues. The germline V gene has CDR1 SEHNR and CDR2 FQNEAQ (reference sequence). V lost 4 bases, J lost 7 bases, and 11 bases lay in between. CDR3 protein: CASSSRDEQPQHF. The CDR3 nucleotides are TGTGCCAGCAGCTCACGTGACGAGCAGCCCCAGCATTTT.

This clonotype was seen many times. The chain couples TRBV6-5 to TRBJ2-7, with 11 bases aligning to TRBD1. The CDR3 is 15 amino acids. Germline assignment: CDR1 MNHEY and CDR2 SVGAGI. The V segment lost 5 bases and the J segment 3 bases; nucleotides outside the gene matches: 6. CDR3 protein: CASSPLGTGGYEQYF. For the CDR3, the DNA is TGTGCCAGCAGTCCTCTTGGGACAGGGGGCTACGAGCAGTACTTC.

This clonotype was observed many times. CDR3: CASSFGTRQETQYF. CDR3 bases: TGTGCCAGCAGCTTCGGGACACGACAAGAGACCCAGTACTTC. The V gene is TRBV7-9, the J gene TRBJ2-5, with D tentatively TRBD1 (6 bases). Trimming left V 3 bases short and J 2 bases short, with 10 bases between. The CDR3 extends over 14 amino acids. CDR1 and CDR2 from the germline V gene are SEHNR and FQNEAQ (reference sequence).

This clonotype appeared a few times. The rearrangement links TRBV6-5 to TRBJ1-2; D is uncertain. The CDR3 consists of 12 residues. Germline loops: CDR1 MNHEY, CDR2 SVGAGI. Trimming removed 6 bases at V and 5 bases at J, with 10 bases between. The CDR3 DNA reads as TGTGCCAGCAGCAGGCCTACGTATGGCTACACCTTC. Protein sequence: CASSRPTYGYTF.

CDR3 sequence: CASSPRLRSNEQFF. DNA for the CDR3: TGCGCCAGCAGCCCCCGTCTGCGAAGTAATGAGCAGTTCTTC. The V call is TRBV5-1, the J call TRBJ2-1; D call uncertain. CDR1 and CDR2 from the germline V gene are SGHRS and YFSETQ. The ends were cut back, 4 bases at V and 7 bases at J, with 15 bases in the middle. The CDR3 spans 14 residues.

This clonotype was counted at least ten times. This chain joins TRBV7-2 and TRBJ1-1; D remains unclear. V shed 5 bases and J shed 1 base, with 11 bases lying between them. Germline V gene sequence: CDR1 SGHTA, CDR2 FQGNSA. CDR3 length: 14 amino acids. The CDR3 region has the DNA TGTGCCAGCAGCCTACGAAACTCGAACACTGAAGCTTTCTTT. This sequence encodes CASSLRNSNTEAFF. Filled out from reference TRBV7-2 and TRBJ1-1, the complete variable domain reads GAGVSQSPSNKVTEKGKDVELRCDPISGHTALYWYRQSLGQGLEFLIYFQGNSAPDKSGLPSDRFSAERTGGSVSTLTIQRTQQEDSAVYLCASSLRNSNTEAFFGQGTRLTVV.

Ten or more counts support this clonotype. The rearrangement links TRBV5-1 to TRBJ2-5; 8 bases agree with TRBD1. Germline V gene sequence: CDR1 SGHRS, CDR2 YFSETQ. CDR3 length equals 14 residues. V shed 4 bases and J 2 bases; nucleotides not matched to a gene: 4. This CDR3 is CASSRRQGQETQYF. CDR3 DNA: TGCGCCAGCAGCCGGAGACAGGGGCAAGAGACCCAGTACTTC.

Many counts were recorded for this clonotype. The V and J genes are TRBV20-1 and TRBJ2-1, with TRBD2 matching 8 bases. CDR3 length: 16 residues. Per germline, CDR1 DFQATT and CDR2 SNEGSKA (reference sequence). J was trimmed by 0 bases and V by 8 bases; bases with no gene match: 12. The CDR3 region is CSPRGGLSSSYNEQFF. Written as DNA, the CDR3 is TGCAGTCCCCGGGGGGGCCTATCCAGCTCCTACAATGAGCAGTTCTTC.

This clonotype showed up many times. The J gene is TRBJ2-5, the V gene TRBV5-1, with a possible D match to TRBD2 (7 bases). V lost 0 bases to trimming and J lost 3 bases, with 9 bases between them. The CDR3 loop spans 14 amino acids. The germline V gene encodes CDR1 SGHRS and CDR2 YFSETQ. DNA of the CDR3: TGCGCCAGCAGCTTGGGGGGGGGCGAAGAGACCCAGTACTTC. Protein product: CASSLGGGEETQYF. Variable domain in full (rest from reference TRBV5-1 and TRBJ2-5): KAGVTQTPRYLIKTRGQQVTLSCSPISGHRSVSWYQQTPGQGLQFLFEYFSETQRNKGNFPGRFSGRQFSNSRSEMNVSTLELGDSALYLCASSLGGGEETQYFGPGTRLLVL.

This clonotype showed up just a few times. This sequence joins TRBV9 and TRBJ1-6; D is undetermined. CDR3 length equals 13 residues. CDR1 SGDLS and CDR2 YYNGEE come from the germline V gene. Between the trimmed V and J ends, which lost 3 bases and 10 bases, there was a span of 11 bases. CDR3 sequence reads: CASSAQSRSPLHF. CDR3 sequence (DNA): TGTGCCAGCAGCGCCCAGAGTCGATCACCCCTCCACTTT.

This clonotype came up many times. This chain links TRBV25-1 with TRBJ2-3; D unclear. The germline CDR1 and CDR2 sequences are MGHDK and SYGVNS. V was shortened by 3 bases and J by 5 bases, with 3 bases between the two germline ends. The CDR3 loop spans 11 amino acids. CDR3 sequence reads: CASSERDTQYF. The CDR3 DNA reads TGTGCCAGCAGTGAGAGAGATACGCAGTATTTT.

This clonotype was detected a few times. This rearrangement joins TRBV28 to TRBJ2-7; D is perhaps TRBD2 (6 bases). CDR3 size: 15 residues. V was pared by 3 bases and J by 2 bases, with 14 bases between. The germline V gene encodes CDR1 MDHEN and CDR2 SYDVKM. The CDR3 spells CASSLGGADPYEQYV. The CDR3 DNA reads as TGTGCCAGCAGTTTGGGCGGGGCCGATCCCTACGAGCAGTACGTC.

The V call is TRBV7-9, the J call TRBJ1-6; 7 nucleotides agree with TRBD1. This CDR3 spans 16 amino acids. Germline V gene data show CDR1 as SEHNR and CDR2 as FQNEAQ (reference sequence). The junction had 11 bases not matched to a gene; V was cut back by 5 bases and J by 7 bases. CDR3: CASSRGRDSPNSPLHF. CDR3 DNA sequence: TGTGCCAGCAGCCGAGGTCGGGACAGCCCCAATTCACCCCTCCACTTT.

The chain recombines TRBV6-6 with TRBJ2-5, with D possibly being TRBD2 (6 bases). This CDR3 has 16 residues. V was shortened by 0 bases and J by 0 bases, with 11 bases between the two germline ends. Germline assignment: CDR1 MNHNY and CDR2 SVGAGI (reference sequence). The DNA of the CDR3 is TGTGCCAGCAGTTACTCCAGGGCGGGGTACCAAGAGACCCAGTACTTC. This translates into CASSYSRAGYQETQYF.

This clonotype was seen more than once but under ten times. The chain has TRBV5-8 and TRBJ1-3; 8 positions agree with TRBD1. The CDR3 has 15 amino acids. CDR1 is SGHTS and CDR2 is YDEGEE in the germline V gene. V lost 4 bases to trimming and J lost 0 bases; unmatched junction nucleotides: 3. CDR3 protein: CASSTQGASGNTIYF. The DNA of the CDR3 is TGTGCCAGCAGCACTCAGGGGGCCTCTGGAAACACCATATATTTT. Together with reference TRBV5-8 and TRBJ1-3, the CDR3 gives the full variable domain: EAGVTQSPTHLIKTRGQQATLRCSPISGHTSVYWYQQALGLGLQFLLWYDEGEERNRGNFPPRFSGRQFPNYSSELNVNALELEDSALYLCASSTQGASGNTIYFGEGSWLTVV.

This clonotype was detected a few times. The chain is built from TRBV9 and TRBJ2-5; 16 bases line up with TRBD2. The CDR3 is made up of 16 amino acids. The V gene end was trimmed by 3 bases and the J gene end by 7 bases; junction bases not matched to a gene: 6. CDR1 and CDR2 (germline): SGDLS, YYNGEE. The CDR3 nucleotides are TGTGCCAGCAGCGCAGGGACTAGCGGGGGGGGTCCGACCCAGTACTTC. Translated, it gives CASSAGTSGGGPTQYF.

The V and J genes are TRBV20-1 and TRBJ2-3; 14 nucleotides match TRBD2. The CDR3 is 15 amino acids. Losses at the gene ends were 5 bases for V and 2 bases for J; bases not matched to a gene: 3. Germline CDR1 is DFQATT and CDR2 is SNEGSKA (reference sequence). This CDR3 is CSAPGLAGDTDTQYF. CDR3 in DNA: TGCAGTGCTCCGGGACTAGCGGGAGACACAGATACGCAGTATTTT.

In DNA, the CDR3 is TGTGCCAGCAGCCACGAGAGGGATTCACCCCTCCACTTT. Translated, it gives CASSHERDSPLHF. The V gene is TRBV7-2, the J gene TRBJ1-6, with D unresolved. Germline loops: CDR1 SGHTA, CDR2 FQGNSA. Trimming took 5 bases from V and 8 from J, leaving 10 bases between them. There are 13 residues in the CDR3.

There are a few counts of this clonotype. CDR3: CASYNNLRTDTQYF. The CDR3 bases are TGCGCCAGCTATAATAATCTCCGCACAGATACGCAGTATTTT. The V and J genes are TRBV5-1 and TRBJ2-3; unclear D gene. This CDR3 spans 14 amino acids. Germline loops: CDR1 SGHRS, CDR2 YFSETQ. Trimming removed 7 bases from V and 1 base from J, with 13 bases in between.

This clonotype was counted at least ten times. V and J are TRBV20-1 and TRBJ1-1, with D perhaps TRBD1 (6 bases). This CDR3 has 13 residues. V was shortened by 1 base and J by 3 bases, with 9 bases between the two germline ends. The germline CDR1 and CDR2 sequences are DFQATT and SNEGSKA (reference sequence). CDR3 in DNA: TGCAGTGCTAGAGGCAGGGGCGACACTGAAGCTTTCTTT. Its translation is CSARGRGDTEAFF.